These 9 T cell receptor beta chains were all obtained from the same sample, sequenced in a study of T-cell reconstitution after alpha-beta-depleted transplantation in children. Preparation of the TCRbeta library involved a method that used unique molecular identifiers. TCRdb fed the PCR reads into MiXCR, producing one record per CDR3 protein. The table lists 600,000 to 800,000 distinct CDR3 sequences, about an eighth of them singletons. This sample comprised PBMCs, obtained before TCRalphabeta/CD19-depleted stem cell transplant. These receptors were collected from a girl aged 2 to 9 with congenital amegakaryocytic thrombocytopenia, due to receive a stem cell transplant.

Many counts were recorded for this clonotype. The CDR3 protein is CASSSPSAGGIDTQYF. The DNA of the CDR3 is TGTGCCAGCAGCTCCCCCTCAGCAGGGGGCATAGATACGCAGTATTTT. V is TRBV28 and J is TRBJ2-3; 8 bases line up with TRBD1. V was pared by 6 bases and J by 5 bases, with 13 bases of the junction left unmatched. CDR1 and CDR2 from the germline V gene are MDHEN and SYDVKM. This CDR3 is 16 amino acids long. The whole variable domain, filled in from reference TRBV28 and TRBJ2-3, reads DVKVTQSSRYLVKRTGEKVFLECVQDMDHENMFWYRQDPGLGLRLIYFSYDVKMKEKGDIPEGYSVSREKKERFSLILESASTNQTSMYLCASSSPSAGGIDTQYFGPGTRLTVL.

A few counts support this clonotype. The V call is TRBV12-3 or TRBV12-4, the J call TRBJ2-7; 7 bases line up with TRBD1. CDR3 length: 14 residues. V was clipped by 3 bases and J by 4 bases; unmatched bases: 6. The CDR3 bases are TGTGCCAGCAGTTTTTGGGACAGCCCATACGAGCAGTACTTC. This translates into CASSFWDSPYEQYF.

This clonotype was found many times. The rearrangement joins TRBV9 to TRBJ1-3; D is unresolved. The CDR3 is made up of 13 amino acids. Germline V lookup: CDR1 SGDLS, CDR2 YYNGEE. Trimming cost V 2 bases and J 0 bases, with 3 bases left between them. CDR3 protein: CASSVISGNTIYF. The CDR3 DNA follows: TGTGCCAGCAGCGTTATCTCTGGAAACACCATATATTTT.

This rearrangement joins TRBV5-1 to TRBJ2-7, with D possibly matching TRBD2 (6 bases). Trimming cost V 0 bases and J 5 bases, with 18 bases left between them. Germline CDR1 and CDR2: SGHRS and YFSETQ. The length of the CDR3 is 16 residues. CDR3 nucleotide sequence: TGCGCCAGCAGCTTGGGATGGGGAGGCGATAGCGACGAGCAGTACTTC. Translating it yields CASSLGWGGDSDEQYF.

This clonotype was seen ten or more times. The genes are TRBV29-1 and TRBJ2-3, with TRBD2 matching 10 bases. CDR3 length: 16 residues. Germline loops: CDR1 SQVTM, CDR2 ANQGSEA. Unmatched junction bases numbered 6, after V lost 1 base and J lost 2 bases. The CDR3 reads CSVEAWTSGLTDTQYF. CDR3 DNA: TGCAGCGTTGAAGCGTGGACTAGCGGCCTCACAGATACGCAGTATTTT.

This clonotype was seen only once. Given a much more abundant clone one base away, this may be a read error. The chain combines TRBV28 with TRBJ2-7; TRBD2 agrees at 8 bases. The V and J ends lost 3 bases and 1 base, in that order; junction bases with no gene match: 14. CDR3 length equals 18 residues. Looked up from germline, CDR1 is MDHEN and CDR2 is SYDVKM. The CDR3 spells CASSFQLAEADQSYEQYF. DNA of the CDR3: TGTGCCAGCAGTTTCCAACTAGCGGAAGCGGATCAGTCCTACGAGCAGTACTTC.

This clonotype was seen at least ten times. The chain links TRBV5-1 to TRBJ2-1, with 11 nucleotides matching TRBD2. This CDR3 contains 13 residues. Germline assignment: CDR1 SGHRS and CDR2 YFSETQ. The V gene end was trimmed by 4 bases and the J gene end by 15 bases; junction bases not matched to a gene: 9. CDR3 in amino acids: CASSGILAGVPFF. CDR3 DNA sequence: TGCGCCAGCAGCGGGATACTAGCGGGAGTTCCGTTCTTC.

This clonotype was observed at least ten times. The gene calls are TRBV12-3 or TRBV12-4 and TRBJ2-1; perhaps TRBD1 as D (6 bases). The CDR3 extends over 15 amino acids. Trimming cost V 5 bases and J 7 bases, with 18 bases left between them. The CDR3 sequence: CASSESGTRWNEQFF. Here the CDR3 DNA reads TGTGCCAGCAGTGAATCTGGGACAAGGTGGAATGAGCAGTTCTTC.

This clonotype was counted at least ten times. This chain connects TRBV12-3 or TRBV12-4 to TRBJ1-1; D not resolved. This CDR3 has 14 amino acids. The V end was cut by 6 bases, the J end by 7 bases, with 18 bases between. The CDR3: CASSPGGRSHEAFF. DNA for the CDR3: TGTGCCAGCAGCCCAGGTGGCAGATCCCATGAAGCTTTCTTT.